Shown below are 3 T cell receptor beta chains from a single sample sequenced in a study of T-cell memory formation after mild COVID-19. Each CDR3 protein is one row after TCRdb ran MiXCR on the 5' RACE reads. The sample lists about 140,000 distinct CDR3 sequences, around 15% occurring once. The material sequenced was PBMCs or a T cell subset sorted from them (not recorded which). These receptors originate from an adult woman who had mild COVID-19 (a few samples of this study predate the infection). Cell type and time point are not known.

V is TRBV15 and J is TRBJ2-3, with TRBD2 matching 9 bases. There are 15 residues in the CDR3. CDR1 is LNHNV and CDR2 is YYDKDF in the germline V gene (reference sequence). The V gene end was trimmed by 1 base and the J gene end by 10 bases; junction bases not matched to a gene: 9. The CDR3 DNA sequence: TGTGCCACCAGCAGAGGGATAGGGTTAGCGGGGGCGCAGTATTTT. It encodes CATSRGIGLAGAQYF.

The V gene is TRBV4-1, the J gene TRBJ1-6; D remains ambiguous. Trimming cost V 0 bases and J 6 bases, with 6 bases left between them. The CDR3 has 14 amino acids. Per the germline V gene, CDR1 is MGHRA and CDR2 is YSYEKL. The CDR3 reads CASSQEAGNSPLHF. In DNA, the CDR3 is TGCGCCAGCAGCCAAGAGGCAGGTAATTCACCCCTCCACTTT.

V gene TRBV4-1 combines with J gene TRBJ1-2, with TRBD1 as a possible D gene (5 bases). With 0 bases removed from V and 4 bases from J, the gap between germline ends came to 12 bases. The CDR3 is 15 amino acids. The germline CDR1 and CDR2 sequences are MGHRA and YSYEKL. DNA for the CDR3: TGCGCCAGCAGCCAAGAATGGAGGGGAGTCTATGGCTACACCTTC. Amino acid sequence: CASSQEWRGVYGYTF.